This T cell receptor beta chain is drawn from a study of blood T cell repertoires in COVID-19. Repertoires were generated with immunoSEQ multiplex PCR, while TCRdb's copy carries only in-frame clones and drops some. Seen here are over 450,000 clones, 80% to 90% observed once, and the top ten hold roughly 1%. Germline V gives CDR1 SGHTA, CDR2 FQGTGA. V shed 2 bases and J 4 bases; nucleotides not matched to a gene: 8. The CDR3 sequence is 17 residues long. What was sequenced was peripheral blood. This sequence originates from a man younger than 30 with COVID-19, enrolled during active disease. The chain carries TRBV7-3 and TRBJ2-2, with 9 bases that match TRBD2. CDR3 loop: CASSLYISGRLTGELFF. In DNA form, the CDR3 reads TGTGCCAGCAGCTTATATATTAGCGGGAGACTCACCGGGGAGCTGTTTTTT.